These T cell receptor beta chains were read from a single sample in a study of cytomegalovirus exposure and HLA in healthy donors. Sequencing used immunoSEQ multiplex PCR; TCRdb keeps in-frame clones, though not all of them. The sample has 95,000 to 150,000 clones, around 90% seen once. Specimen: PBMCs. All receptors derive from a woman aged 18-29 years in good health and CMV-seronegative. The CDR3 runs from the conserved cysteine through the conserved F or W. Each record gives: J gene, D gene, V gene, clone size, CDR3 length, CDR3 DNA, CDR3 protein. A D gene is named only where the DNA matches it firmly. Rows give clone size only sometimes, using once, few, many, or a class for an expanded clone.

>TRBJ2-3|-|TRBV4-1|-|12
TGCGCCAGCAGCGGACAGAGAGATACGCAGTATTTT
CASSGQRDTQYF
>TRBJ2-5|TRBD2|TRBV7-7|-|14
TGTGCTAGCAGCCCTAGCGGGGGCTGGGAGACCCAGTACTTC
CASSPSGGWETQYF
>TRBJ2-2|TRBD1|TRBV11-3|-|15
TGTGCCAGCAGGCACCGGGACAGGAACACCGGGGAGCTGTTTTTT
CASRHRDRNTGELFF
>TRBJ2-7|-|TRBV27|-|15
TGTGCCAGCAGTTTATCGGGACACCTAACCTACGAGCAGTACTTC
CASSLSGHLTYEQYF
>TRBJ2-2|-|TRBV7-9|-|13
TGTGCCAGCAGCGCGTCTAGCGCCGGGGAGCTGTTTTTT
CASSASSAGELFF
>TRBJ2-3|TRBD1|TRBV5-6|once|16
TGTGCCAGCAGCTTGGAGGGACAGGGGTTCACAGATACGCAGTATTTT
CASSLEGQGFTDTQYF
>TRBJ2-1|-|TRBV19|-|11
TGTGCCAGTAACCTACGGGGTGAGCAGTTCTTC
CASNLRGEQFF
>TRBJ2-5|-|TRBV14|-|13
TGTGCCAGCAGCCTGGAGCGGCAAGAGACCCAGTACTTC
CASSLERQETQYF
>TRBJ2-7|-|TRBV7-9|-|16
TGTGCCAGCAGCTTAGTGGAGCTTCCCACCCCCCCCGAGCAGTACTTC
CASSLVELPTPPEQYF
>TRBJ2-5|-|TRBV11-3|-|15
TGTGCCAGCAGCTTAGTTTATGGTACCGGGGAGACCCAGTACTTC
CASSLVYGTGETQYF
>TRBJ2-7|-|TRBV18|once|13
TGTGCCAGCTCGCGGGGACAGAACTACGAGCAGTACTTC
CASSRGQNYEQYF
>TRBJ2-7|-|TRBV9|-|16
TGTGCCAGCAGCGTAGGTCAAACTAGCAGCTCCTACGAGCAGTACTTC
CASSVGQTSSSYEQYF
>TRBJ2-7|TRBD1|TRBV5-6|-|12
TGTGCCAGCAGCTCGACAGGGCGCGAGCAGTACTTC
CASSSTGREQYF
>TRBJ2-5|-|TRBV4-1|-|12
TGCGCCAGCAGCCAAGGCGGGGAGACCCAGTACTTC
CASSQGGETQYF